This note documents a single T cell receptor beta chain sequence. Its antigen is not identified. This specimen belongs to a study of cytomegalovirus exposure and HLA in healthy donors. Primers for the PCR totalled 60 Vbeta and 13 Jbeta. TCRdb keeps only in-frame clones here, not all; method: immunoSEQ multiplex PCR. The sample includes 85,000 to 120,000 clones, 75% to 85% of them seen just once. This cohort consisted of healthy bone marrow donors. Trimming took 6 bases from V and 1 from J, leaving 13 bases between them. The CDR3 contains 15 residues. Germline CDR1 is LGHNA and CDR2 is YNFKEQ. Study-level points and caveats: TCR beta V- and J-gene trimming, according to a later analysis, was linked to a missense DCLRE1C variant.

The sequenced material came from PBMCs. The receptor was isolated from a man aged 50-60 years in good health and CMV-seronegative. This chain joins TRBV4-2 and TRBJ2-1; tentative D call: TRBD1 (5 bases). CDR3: CASSGTGFSYNEQFF. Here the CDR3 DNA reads TGTGCCAGCAGTGGAACAGGATTTTCCTACAATGAGCAGTTCTTC.